This TCR beta chain was found in a study of blood T cell repertoires in COVID-19. Study-level background: There were acute and convalescent COVID-19 samples, and they came from the United States, Italy and Spain. Sources were T cells, B-cell-depleted T cells, or PBMCs; the material itself was cDNA or gDNA.

V was clipped by 3 bases and J by 3 bases, with 15 bases between them. From germline, CDR1 is SGHRS and CDR2 YFSETQ. There are 15 residues in the CDR3. Authors' processing steps: Reference gene primers were amplified, and this amplification served to estimate nucleated cell counts. Here immunoSEQ multiplex PCR was the method, and the copy in TCRdb shows in-frame clones only, minus some. V, J and clone size were drawn from that table, and D and trimming were deduced from the DNA. The sample has under 70,000 clones, more than 80% seen once. The origin of this receptor is a human donor with active COVID-19. The donor label of this sample is uncertain. V is TRBV5-1 and J is TRBJ1-1, with a weak D call TRBD1 (6 bases). Sequencing used peripheral blood. The CDR3 loop reads CASSYDRPRHTEAFF. As DNA, the CDR3 is TGCGCCAGCAGCTACGACAGGCCGCGGCACACTGAAGCTTTCTTT. Full variable domain (outside the CDR3, taken from reference TRBV5-1 and TRBJ1-1): KAGVTQTPRYLIKTRGQQVTLSCSPISGHRSVSWYQQTPGQGLQFLFEYFSETQRNKGNFPGRFSGRQFSNSRSEMNVSTLELGDSALYLCASSYDRPRHTEAFFGQGTRLTVV.